The next 18 T cell receptor beta chains were all read from a single sample in a study of cytomegalovirus exposure and HLA in healthy donors. PCR employed 60 Vbeta and 13 Jbeta primers. The repertoire was sequenced with immunoSEQ multiplex PCR; TCRdb's copy has only in-frame clones and lacks some. Of some 95,000 clones in the sample, 67% are singletons; the top ten hold approximately 2.3%. Sequencing was performed on PBMCs. The receptor set was obtained from a young man in good health and CMV-seronegative.

The chain uses TRBV7-3 and TRBJ2-7; 7 bases fit TRBD1. The CDR3 sequence is 14 residues long. V shed 5 bases and J 0 bases; nucleotides not matched to a gene: 4. Germline CDR1 reads SGHTA; CDR2 reads FQGTGA. CDR3 DNA sequence: TGTGCCAGCAGCCCCGGGGACAGCTCCTACGAGCAGTACTTC. Protein: CASSPGDSSYEQYF.

The V and J genes are TRBV7-8 and TRBJ1-5; 7 bases map to TRBD1. This CDR3 has 16 residues. The germline V gene encodes CDR1 SGHVS and CDR2 FQNEAQ. The J segment lost 1 base and the V segment lost 6 bases, leaving 9 bases of the junction unmatched. The CDR3 here is CASSYTGEWSNQPQHF. The CDR3 bases are TGTGCCAGCAGTTACACAGGGGAATGGAGCAATCAGCCCCAGCATTTT.

Comments on this clone: At one end the junction does not follow the germline gene, possibly because of a read error. The chain combines TRBV6-6 with TRBJ2-7; TRBD1 aligns across 9 bases. Germline V CDR1 and CDR2: MNHNY, SVGAGI (reference sequence). This CDR3 has 12 residues. The CDR3 reads CASSYSGTGSNF. CDR3 in DNA: TGTGCCAGCAGTTACTCGGGGACAGGGTCGAACTTC.

The V call is TRBV7-2, the J call TRBJ1-5; D unclear. This CDR3 is 13 amino acids long. The germline V and J ends were trimmed by 1 base and 3 bases, with 4 bases remaining between them. The germline V gene encodes CDR1 SGHTA and CDR2 FQGNSA. The CDR3 loop is CASSLVSNQPQHF. The CDR3 coding sequence is TGTGCCAGCAGCTTAGTCTCCAATCAGCCCCAGCATTTT.

The V and J genes are TRBV6-4 and TRBJ2-2; 8 positions agree with TRBD2. Germline loops: CDR1 MRHNA, CDR2 SNTAGT. The CDR3 has 14 residues. Trimming removed 3 bases from V and 9 bases from J; junction bases left unmatched: 6. This chain's CDR3 is CASSERTSSRELFF. The CDR3 region has the DNA TGTGCCAGCAGTGAGCGGACTAGCAGTAGGGAGCTGTTTTTT.

The gene calls are TRBV6-6 and TRBJ1-1; D is ambiguous. CDR3 size: 15 residues. Germline V gene lookup returns CDR1 MNHNY and CDR2 SVGAGI (reference sequence). The V and J ends lost 6 bases and 2 bases respectively, with 16 bases between them. CDR3 DNA: TGTGCCAGCAGCCGAAGGCGGGAAACCAACACTGAAGCTTTCTTT. Translated, it gives CASSRRRETNTEAFF.

This clone occurred a few times. The V gene is TRBV9, the J gene TRBJ2-3; tentative D call: TRBD2 (7 bases). CDR3 length equals 14 residues. Germline CDR1 reads SGDLS; CDR2 reads YYNGEE. Trimming took off 3 bases at V and 9 bases at J, with 17 bases between the two ends. The CDR3 nucleotides are TGTGCCAGCAGCGAGGGGGGGGGTTATAGCACGCAGTATTTT. It translates to CASSEGGGYSTQYF. Supplemented by reference TRBV9 and TRBJ2-3, the full variable domain reads DSGVTQTPKHLITATGQRVTLRCSPRSGDLSVYWYQQSLDQGLQFLIQYYNGEERAKGNILERFSAQQFPDLHSELNLSSLELGDSALYFCASSEGGGYSTQYFGPGTRLTVL.

This chain uses TRBV4-1 with TRBJ1-2; no clear D. Germline lookup yields CDR1 MGHRA and CDR2 YSYEKL. The ends were cut back, 0 bases at V and 5 bases at J, with 25 bases in the middle. The CDR3 has 19 amino acids. DNA of the CDR3: TGCGCCAGCAGCCAAGATGGCAGGACTCCTACCTCAATGGGGTATGGCTACACCTTC. Its translation is CASSQDGRTPTSMGYGYTF.

This clone was seen only a few times. The rearrangement joins TRBV11-2 to TRBJ2-3, with D maybe TRBD2 (6 bases). Trimming pared 0 bases from V and 2 bases from J, leaving 15 bases between. Per the germline V gene, CDR1 is SGHAT and CDR2 is FQNNGV. This CDR3 region has 17 residues. CDR3 sequence: CASSLDLWRENTDTQYF. CDR3 coding DNA: TGTGCCAGCAGCTTAGACCTCTGGAGGGAGAACACAGATACGCAGTATTTT.

J is TRBJ2-1 and V is TRBV7-9; TRBD1 is a possible D gene (6 bases). CDR3 length: 15 residues. V dropped 5 bases and J dropped 7 bases, with 18 bases sitting between them. Germline V CDR1 and CDR2: SEHNR, FQNEAQ (reference sequence). DNA of the CDR3: TGTGCCAGCAGCAAACTACAGGGACCGGTTAATGAGCAGTTCTTC. It is translated as CASSKLQGPVNEQFF.

V and J are TRBV25-1 and TRBJ2-5, with 10 bases identical to TRBD1. This CDR3 contains 14 residues. J lost 4 bases, V lost 7 bases, and 6 bases had no gene match. CDR1 is MGHDK and CDR2 is SYGVNS in the germline V gene. CDR3 in amino acids: CASTSTGGSETQYF. CDR3 bases: TGTGCCAGCACCTCGACAGGGGGCTCAGAGACCCAGTACTTC.

The chain combines TRBV7-9 with TRBJ2-3; TRBD1 might be the D (5 bases). The CDR3 runs to 12 residues. Trimming shortened V by 5 bases and J by 6 bases, and 9 bases separated the two germline ends. CDR1 and CDR2 (germline): SEHNR, FQNEAQ (reference sequence). The chain's CDR3 is CASSPDSDTQYF. The CDR3 bases are TGTGCCAGCAGCCCAGACAGCGATACGCAGTATTTT.

The chain employs TRBV27 and TRBJ1-2; the match to TRBD1 covers 7 bases. This CDR3 is built from 14 residues. Germline CDR1 MNHEY, CDR2 SMNVEV (reference sequence). Trimming cost V 2 bases and J 5 bases; bases outside gene matches: 5. The CDR3 sequence: CASSLVGRGYGYTF. In nucleotides, the CDR3 is TGTGCCAGCAGTTTAGTTGGCAGGGGGTATGGCTACACCTTC.

The chain uses TRBV6-5 and TRBJ1-4; TRBD1 aligns across 7 bases. The CDR3 is 14 residues long. Trimming cost V 4 bases and J 4 bases; bases outside gene matches: 3. The germline V gene has CDR1 MNHEY and CDR2 SVGAGI. CDR3 protein: CASSWDSINEKLFF. CDR3 DNA: TGTGCCAGCAGTTGGGACAGTATTAATGAAAAACTGTTTTTT.

The J gene is TRBJ1-4, the V gene TRBV10-3, with TRBD1 identical over 7 bases. J gave up 7 bases and V 7 bases, and 6 bases lay outside the gene matches. This CDR3 spans 13 amino acids. Per germline, CDR1 ENHRY and CDR2 SYGVKD. The CDR3 DNA reads as TGTGCCATCAACGACAGGGAAGGTGAAAAACTGTTTTTT. Protein: CAINDREGEKLFF.

The chain recombines TRBV5-1 with TRBJ1-1, with 10 bases lining up with TRBD1. The CDR3 consists of 14 residues. From germline, CDR1 is SGHRS and CDR2 YFSETQ. The V segment lost 5 bases and the J segment 4 bases; nucleotides outside the gene matches: 5. The CDR3 DNA reads as TGCGCCAGCAGAAATGGACAGGGGGTCACTGAAGCTTTCTTT. This codes for CASRNGQGVTEAFF.

This chain joins TRBV27 and TRBJ1-2, with D tentatively TRBD1 (6 bases). V was trimmed by 6 bases and J by 3 bases, leaving 20 bases between them. The CDR3 covers 16 residues. Germline assignment: CDR1 MNHEY and CDR2 SMNVEV (reference sequence). In nucleotides, the CDR3 is TGTGCCAGCAGCCGAACCCAGGCGACAGGCTACTATGGCTACACCTTC. The encoded protein is CASSRTQATGYYGYTF.

The chain links TRBV4-1 to TRBJ2-2; possibly TRBD2 for D (5 bases). V shed 1 base and J shed 1 base, with 10 bases lying between them. The CDR3 consists of 16 residues. Germline-derived CDR1 and CDR2 are MGHRA and YSYEKL. In nucleotides, the CDR3 is TGCGCCAGCAGCCAAGGAGCGGCCAGGAACACCGGGGAGCTGTTTTTT. Translation: CASSQGAARNTGELFF.